This T cell receptor (beta chain) originates from a study of shared clonotypes between healthy human individuals. On the study more broadly: Aged 18 to 49, the donors were a couple of women and a few men.

Replicate PCRs for sorted subsets used 200 ng DNA; this equaled some 30,000 T cell genomes. Measured with immunoSEQ multiplex PCR; TCRdb has only the in-frame clones, and not every one. The sample comprises 1,100,000 or so clones, roughly 74% of which are singletons, and 0.52% rests with the top ten. From CD4+ cells came CD45RA+ naive and CD45RA-negative memory subsets. The CDR3 is made up of 16 amino acids. Germline CDR1 MNHEY, CDR2 SMNVEV (reference sequence). V shed 5 bases, J shed 4 bases, and the junction held 11 bases outside the gene matches. Input material: memory CD4+ T cells from PBMCs. Indicated subset: CD45RA-negative fraction. The V and J genes are TRBV27 and TRBJ2-7; the match to TRBD2 covers 10 bases. The TCR originated in a man between 18 and 35 years old in good health. Some clones in this sample may be carry-over from other donors' samples. CDR3 in amino acids: CASSTRLAGVRYEQYF. CDR3 nucleotide sequence: TGTGCCAGCAGTACCCGCCTAGCGGGAGTAAGGTACGAGCAGTACTTC.